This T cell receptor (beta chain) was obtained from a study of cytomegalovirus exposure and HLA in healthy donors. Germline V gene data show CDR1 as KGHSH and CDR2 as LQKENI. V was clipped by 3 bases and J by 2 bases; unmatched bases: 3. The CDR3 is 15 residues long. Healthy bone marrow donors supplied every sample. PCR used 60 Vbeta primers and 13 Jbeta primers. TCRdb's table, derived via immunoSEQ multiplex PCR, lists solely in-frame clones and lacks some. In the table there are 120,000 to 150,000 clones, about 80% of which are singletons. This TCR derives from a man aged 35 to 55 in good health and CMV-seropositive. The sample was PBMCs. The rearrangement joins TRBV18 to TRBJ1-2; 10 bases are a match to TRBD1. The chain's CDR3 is CASSPRQGANYGYTF. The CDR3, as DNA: TGTGCCAGCTCACCGCGACAGGGGGCCAACTATGGCTACACCTTC.